A selection of T cell receptor beta chains follows, all from one sample in a study of lymphopenia after photon versus proton radiotherapy. Sequenced by immunoSEQ multiplex PCR; TCRdb stores in-frame clones only, minus some. The sample lists some 170,000 clones; 88% were seen once. The source was peripheral blood, collected from a patient treated with photon-based radiotherapy. The receptors shown here come from a man aged 50-60 years with gastric cancer. Both conserved end residues are trimmed from each CDR3. Each record gives: clone size, J gene, V gene, D gene, CDR3 protein. D genes are given only for firm matches. Some rows have no size entry. The others give once, few or many, or a class for an expanded clone.

. TRBJ2-7 TRBV28 . ASSSPGRRGYEQY
. TRBJ2-7 TRBV6-5 TRBD1 ASSYSGGLLYEQY
. TRBJ2-7 TRBV5-6 . ASSLLPGASYEQY
. TRBJ2-1 TRBV6-4 TRBD2 ASSEYPPSGRIGNEQF
. TRBJ2-1 TRBV18 . ASSPGTVSYNEQF
. TRBJ2-3 TRBV7-9 . ASSPELADTQY
. TRBJ1-4 TRBV4-1 . ASSQANRADEKLF
. TRBJ1-2 TRBV28 TRBD1 ASSMGQGAKYGYT
. TRBJ2-2 TRBV28 TRBD1 ASRPGTGKAGELF
. TRBJ1-5 TRBV6-1 . ASSEAGVGSNQPQH
. TRBJ2-3 TRBV6-1 . ASSERGSHTQY
once TRBJ2-1 TRBV30 TRBD2 AWRTSGNDNEQF
. TRBJ2-7 TRBV9 . ASSTYPGYEQY
. TRBJ1-2 TRBV20-1 . SAETNSGYT
. TRBJ1-1 TRBV18 TRBD1 ASSPSGTAEAF
. TRBJ2-7 TRBV10-2 . ASSGTGSYEQY
. TRBJ1-1 TRBV30 . AWRNGWVAF
. TRBJ1-1 TRBV21-1 . ASRGDTRRMNTEAF
. TRBJ1-3 TRBV6-5 . ASRRGNGNTIY
. TRBJ1-2 TRBV2 . ASSEASRGRNYGYT
once TRBJ2-1 TRBV15 TRBD2 ATSGARRERHEQF
. TRBJ2-7 TRBV5-1 . ASSLESEQY
. TRBJ2-1 TRBV6-5 . ASSYSQNNEQF
. TRBJ2-5 TRBV18 TRBD1 ASSPGPATGGEETQY
. TRBJ2-5 TRBV18 . ASSPRLGETQY
. TRBJ2-3 TRBV7-2 TRBD2 ASSRLAGQFYTDTQY
. TRBJ2-2 TRBV7-6 . ASNHGTPSNTGELF
once TRBJ1-1 TRBV20-1 . SPTDNTEAF
. TRBJ2-1 TRBV11-3 . ASSLSSGLSSYNEQF
. TRBJ1-2 TRBV5-4 TRBD1 ASSQPRAQGNYGYT
. TRBJ2-1 TRBV9 . ASSVTLSSYNEQF
. TRBJ1-2 TRBV11-2 TRBD1 ASSQDRAWGGYT
. TRBJ2-5 TRBV6-1 TRBD1 ASSLSGQPDGTQY
. TRBJ2-7 TRBV4-3 . ASSQDPTGSSYEQY
. TRBJ1-2 TRBV5-6 . ASSLGQGINYGYT
. TRBJ2-1 TRBV9 . ASSKSESTLSYNEQF
once TRBJ2-7 TRBV27 TRBD2 ATRPIAGSSYEQY
. TRBJ2-1 TRBV4-1 TRBD2 ASSPTGLAGGGNEQF
. TRBJ2-1 TRBV7-2 TRBD2 ASSLDSGRNEQF
. TRBJ1-3 TRBV6-5 . ASTTRQVTGNTIY
. TRBJ1-2 TRBV4-1 TRBD1 ASSRPTGTGDNGYT
once TRBJ1-1 TRBV5-1 TRBD1 ASSYRPGQGSTEAF
. TRBJ2-7 TRBV6-6 . ASTTGTSYEQY
. TRBJ2-1 TRBV7-3 TRBD1 ASSFPGQGALGQF